Given below is one TCR beta chain in context. Germline-derived CDR1 and CDR2 are SGHNT and YYREEE (reference sequence). V was pared by 4 bases and J by 3 bases, with 5 bases of the junction left unmatched. The CDR3 runs to 16 residues. Under the authors' procedure: Reference gene primer amplification gave estimated nucleated cell counts. Profiled with immunoSEQ multiplex PCR; TCRdb holds only in-frame clones, not every one. V, J and clone size are taken as reported in that table, and D and trimming were inferred from the DNA itself. This table holds 40,000 or so clones, about nine tenths found once. The data belong to a study of blood T cell repertoires in COVID-19. Study details: Researchers got acute and convalescent COVID-19 samples from the United States, Italy and Spain. Sample material is recorded as cDNA or gDNA derived from T cells, B-cell-depleted T cells, or PBMCs.

Sequenced sample: peripheral blood. The source is a middle-aged man with active COVID-19. This chain joins TRBV5-4 and TRBJ1-3; TRBD1 matches at 12 bases. The CDR3 nucleotides are TGTGCCAGCAGCCCGGGACAGGGGGCGCGTGGAAACACCATATATTTT. Protein product: CASSPGQGARGNTIYF.